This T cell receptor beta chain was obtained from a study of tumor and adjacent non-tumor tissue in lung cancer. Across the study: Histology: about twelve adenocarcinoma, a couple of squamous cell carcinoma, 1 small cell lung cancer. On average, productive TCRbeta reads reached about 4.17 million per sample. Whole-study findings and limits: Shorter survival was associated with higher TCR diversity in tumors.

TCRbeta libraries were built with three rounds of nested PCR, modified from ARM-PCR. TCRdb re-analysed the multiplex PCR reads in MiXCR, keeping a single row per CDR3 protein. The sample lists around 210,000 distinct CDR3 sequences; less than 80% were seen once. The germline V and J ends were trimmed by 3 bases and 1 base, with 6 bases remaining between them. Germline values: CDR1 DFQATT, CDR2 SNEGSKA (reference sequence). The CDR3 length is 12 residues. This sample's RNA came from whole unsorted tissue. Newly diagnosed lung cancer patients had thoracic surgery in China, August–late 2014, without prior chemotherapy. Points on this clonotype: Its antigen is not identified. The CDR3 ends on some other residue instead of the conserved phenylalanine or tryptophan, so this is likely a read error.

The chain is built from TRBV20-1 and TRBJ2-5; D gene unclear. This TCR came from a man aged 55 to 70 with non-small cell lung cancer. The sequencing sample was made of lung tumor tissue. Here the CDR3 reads CSARFRQETQYL. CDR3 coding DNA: TGCAGTGCTAGGTTCCGCCAAGAGACCCAGTACTTA.